Reported below is one T cell receptor (beta chain). The CDR3 covers 14 residues. CDR1 and CDR2 (germline): SGHDT, YYEEEE. With 0 bases removed from V and 8 bases from J, the gap between germline ends came to 14 bases. The data stem from a study of blood T cell repertoires in COVID-19. Assay: immunoSEQ multiplex PCR; the TCRdb copy retains only in-frame clones and omits some. The sample includes 380,000 or so clones, approximately 88% seen only once; the top ten take around 2.1%. The TCR originated in a woman aged 40 to 50 with acute COVID-19. Source material: PBMCs or T cells enriched from blood (not recorded which). The chain links TRBV5-6 to TRBJ1-2; the D gene is possibly TRBD1 (6 bases). The CDR3 loop is CASSLDGRGYGYTF. Written as DNA, the CDR3 is TGTGCCAGCAGCTTGGATGGCAGGGGATACGGCTACACCTTC.